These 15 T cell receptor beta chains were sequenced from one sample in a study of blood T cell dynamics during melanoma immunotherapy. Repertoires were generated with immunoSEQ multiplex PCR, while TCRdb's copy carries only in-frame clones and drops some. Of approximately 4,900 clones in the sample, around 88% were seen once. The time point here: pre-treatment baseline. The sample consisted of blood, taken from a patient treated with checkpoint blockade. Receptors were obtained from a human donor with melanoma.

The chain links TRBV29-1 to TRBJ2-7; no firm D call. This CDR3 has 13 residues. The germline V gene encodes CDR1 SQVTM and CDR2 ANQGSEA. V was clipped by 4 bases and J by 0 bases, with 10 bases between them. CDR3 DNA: TGCAGCGTTGGCCAGCCTAGCTCCTACGAGCAGTACTTC. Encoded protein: CSVGQPSSYEQYF.

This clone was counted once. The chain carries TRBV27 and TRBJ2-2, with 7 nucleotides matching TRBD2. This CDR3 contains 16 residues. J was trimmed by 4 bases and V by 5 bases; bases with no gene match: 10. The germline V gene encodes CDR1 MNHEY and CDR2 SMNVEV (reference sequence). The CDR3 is CASSLGLVGVTGELFF. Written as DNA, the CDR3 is TGTGCCAGCAGTCTAGGACTAGTGGGTGTCACCGGGGAGCTGTTTTTT.

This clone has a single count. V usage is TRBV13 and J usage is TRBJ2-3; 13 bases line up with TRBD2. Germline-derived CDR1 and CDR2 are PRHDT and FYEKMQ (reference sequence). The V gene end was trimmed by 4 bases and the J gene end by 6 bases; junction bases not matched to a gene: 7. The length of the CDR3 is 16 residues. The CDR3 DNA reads TGTGCCAGCAGCTCCCGACTAGCGGGAGGTAGGGATACGCAGTATTTT. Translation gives CASSSRLAGGRDTQYF.

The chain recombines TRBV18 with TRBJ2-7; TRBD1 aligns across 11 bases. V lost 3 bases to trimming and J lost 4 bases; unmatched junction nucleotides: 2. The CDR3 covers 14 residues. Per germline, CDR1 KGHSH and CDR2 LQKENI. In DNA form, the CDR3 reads TGTGCCAGCTCACCGGGACAGGGGGTGTACGAGCAGTACTTC. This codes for CASSPGQGVYEQYF.

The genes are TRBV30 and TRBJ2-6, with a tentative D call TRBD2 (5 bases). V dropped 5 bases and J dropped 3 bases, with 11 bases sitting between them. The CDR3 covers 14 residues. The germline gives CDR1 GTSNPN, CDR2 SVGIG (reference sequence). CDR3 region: CAWGPRGGANVLTF. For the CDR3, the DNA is TGTGCCTGGGGACCTCGGGGTGGGGCCAACGTCCTGACTTTC.

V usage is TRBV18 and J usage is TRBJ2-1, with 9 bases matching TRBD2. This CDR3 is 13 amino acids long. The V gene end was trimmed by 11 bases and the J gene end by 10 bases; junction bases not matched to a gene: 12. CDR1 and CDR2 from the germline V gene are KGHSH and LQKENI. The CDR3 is CAAGAGGPPEQFF. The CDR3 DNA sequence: TGTGCCGCAGGGGCGGGAGGGCCCCCGGAGCAGTTCTTC.

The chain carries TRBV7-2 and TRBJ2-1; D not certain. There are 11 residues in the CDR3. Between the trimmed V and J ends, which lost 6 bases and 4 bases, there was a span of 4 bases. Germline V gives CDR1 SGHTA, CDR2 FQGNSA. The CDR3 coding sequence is TGTGCCAGCAGTGGGTACAATGAGCAGTTCTTC. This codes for CASSGYNEQFF.

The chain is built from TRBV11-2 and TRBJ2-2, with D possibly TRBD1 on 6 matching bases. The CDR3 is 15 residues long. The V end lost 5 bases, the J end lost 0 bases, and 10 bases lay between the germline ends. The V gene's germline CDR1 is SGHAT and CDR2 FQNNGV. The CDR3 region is CASSHRVTNTGELFF. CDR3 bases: TGTGCCAGCAGCCACAGGGTGACGAACACCGGGGAGCTGTTTTTT.

The CDR3 DNA is TGCGCCAGCAGCCCCCGGACTAGCGGAGCCTACGAGCAGTACTTC. This codes for CASSPRTSGAYEQYF. This chain links TRBV5-1 with TRBJ2-7; 10 positions agree with TRBD2. Germline V CDR1 and CDR2: SGHRS, YFSETQ. This CDR3 is built from 15 residues. The junction had 6 bases not matched to a gene; V was cut back by 4 bases and J by 2 bases. Filled out from reference TRBV5-1 and TRBJ2-7, the complete variable domain reads KAGVTQTPRYLIKTRGQQVTLSCSPISGHRSVSWYQQTPGQGLQFLFEYFSETQRNKGNFPGRFSGRQFSNSRSEMNVSTLELGDSALYLCASSPRTSGAYEQYFGPGTRLTVT.

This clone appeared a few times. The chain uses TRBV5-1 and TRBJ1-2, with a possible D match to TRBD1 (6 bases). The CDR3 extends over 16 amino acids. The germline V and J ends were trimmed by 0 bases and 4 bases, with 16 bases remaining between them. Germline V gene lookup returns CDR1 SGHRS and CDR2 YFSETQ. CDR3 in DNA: TGCGCCAGCAGCTTGGGGCAGGGGACGACCTTCTATGGCTACACCTTC. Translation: CASSLGQGTTFYGYTF.

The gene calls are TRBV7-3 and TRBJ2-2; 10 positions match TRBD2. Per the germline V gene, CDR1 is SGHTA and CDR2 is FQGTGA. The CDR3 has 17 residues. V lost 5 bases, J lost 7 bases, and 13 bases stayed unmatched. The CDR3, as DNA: TGTGCCAGCAGCCCTACGGCGGCTAGCGGGAGTTACGGGGAGCTGTTTTTT. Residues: CASSPTAASGSYGELFF. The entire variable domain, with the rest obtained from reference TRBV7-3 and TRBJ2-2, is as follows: GAGVSQTPSNKVTEKGKYVELRCDPISGHTALYWYRQSLGQGPEFLIYFQGTGAADDSGLPNDRFFAVRPEGSVSTLKIQRTERGDSAVYLCASSPTAASGSYGELFFGEGSRLTVL.

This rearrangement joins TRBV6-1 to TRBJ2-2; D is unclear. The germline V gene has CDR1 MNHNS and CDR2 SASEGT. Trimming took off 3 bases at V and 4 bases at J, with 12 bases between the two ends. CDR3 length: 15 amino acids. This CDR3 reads CASSDGPHLTGELFF. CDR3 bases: TGTGCCAGCAGTGACGGTCCACACCTCACCGGGGAGCTGTTTTTT.

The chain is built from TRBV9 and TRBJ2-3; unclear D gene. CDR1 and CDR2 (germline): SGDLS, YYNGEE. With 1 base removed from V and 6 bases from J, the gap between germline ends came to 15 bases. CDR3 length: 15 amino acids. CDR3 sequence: CASSVRPLAQDTQYF. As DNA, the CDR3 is TGTGCCAGCAGCGTACGCCCGCTCGCTCAGGATACGCAGTATTTT.

The CDR3, as DNA: TGTGCCAGCAGCCAAGCAACGGGACTAGGGAGCACAGATACGCAGTATTTT. As protein: CASSQATGLGSTDTQYF. This rearrangement joins TRBV4-2 to TRBJ2-3; 8 bases align to TRBD2. The CDR3 totals 17 residues. V lost 1 base, J lost 0 bases, and 6 bases stayed unmatched. Per germline, CDR1 LGHNA and CDR2 YNFKEQ.

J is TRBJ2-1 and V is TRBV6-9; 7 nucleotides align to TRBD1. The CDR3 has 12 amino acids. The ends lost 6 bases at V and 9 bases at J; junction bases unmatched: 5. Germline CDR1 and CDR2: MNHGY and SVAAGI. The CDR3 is CASRKGGTEQFF. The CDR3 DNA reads TGTGCCAGCAGAAAAGGGGGCACTGAGCAGTTCTTC.